The next 4 T cell receptor beta chains were all read from a single sample in a study of T cell clonotyping in hematopoietic cell transplantation. As to time point: recipient sample about 28 days before transplant, after cytoreduction. TCRdb's table, derived via immunoSEQ multiplex PCR, lists solely in-frame clones and lacks some. The table has roughly 44,000 clones, 85% seen once. This specimen consisted of peripheral blood mononuclear cells, obtained before stem cell transplant. All receptors come from a man aged 55 to 70 with acute myeloid leukemia. Some clones in this sample may be carry-over from other donors' samples.

The chain couples TRBV5-1 to TRBJ1-5; 8 nucleotides line up with TRBD1. Trimming at V came to 4 bases and at J to 5 bases, leaving 14 bases not matched to a gene. CDR3 length equals 17 residues. Germline CDR1 is SGHRS and CDR2 is YFSETQ. The CDR3 DNA reads as TGCGCCAGCAGCGGCATACGGAACAGGGGGTGGGATCAGCCCCAGCATTTT. It is translated as CASSGIRNRGWDQPQHF.

The chain couples TRBV2 to TRBJ1-5; D is possibly TRBD1 (5 bases). The CDR3 is 17 residues long. In germline, CDR1 is SNHLY, CDR2 FYNNEI. V shed 0 bases and J shed 6 bases, with 18 bases lying between them. CDR3 bases: TGTGCCAGCAGTGAAGCAACGGGGAGGGCAGGGAGTCAGCCCCAGCATTTT. It yields the protein CASSEATGRAGSQPQHF.

The genes are TRBV4-1 and TRBJ2-2; D not resolved. Germline CDR1 MGHRA, CDR2 YSYEKL. The CDR3 is made up of 15 amino acids. V lost 2 bases, J lost 5 bases, and 12 bases lay in between. The CDR3 spells CASSQPWQETGELFF. CDR3 nucleotides: TGCGCCAGCAGCCAACCCTGGCAGGAAACCGGGGAGCTGTTTTTT.

This clone came up once. The gene calls are TRBV6-1 and TRBJ1-1; D not resolved. Trimming took off 6 bases at V and 1 base at J, with 15 bases between the two ends. The CDR3 sequence is 15 residues long. Germline CDR1 MNHNS, CDR2 SASEGT. CDR3 sequence reads: CASREPMRANTEAFF. For the CDR3, the DNA is TGTGCCAGCAGAGAACCTATGAGGGCGAACACTGAAGCTTTCTTT.